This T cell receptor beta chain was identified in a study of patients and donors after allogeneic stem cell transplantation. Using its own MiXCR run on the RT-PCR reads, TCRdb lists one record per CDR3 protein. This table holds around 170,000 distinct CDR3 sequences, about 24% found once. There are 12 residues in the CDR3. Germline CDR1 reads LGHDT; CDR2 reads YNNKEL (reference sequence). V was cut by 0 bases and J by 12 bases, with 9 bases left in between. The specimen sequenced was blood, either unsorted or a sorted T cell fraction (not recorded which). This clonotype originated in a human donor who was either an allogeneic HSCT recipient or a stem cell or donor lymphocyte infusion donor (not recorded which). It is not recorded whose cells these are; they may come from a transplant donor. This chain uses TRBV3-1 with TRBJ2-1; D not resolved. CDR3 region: CASSQEPGAQFF. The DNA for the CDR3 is TGTGCCAGCAGCCAAGAACCGGGTGCGCAGTTCTTC.